The 32 T cell receptor beta chains below were found in one sample sequenced in a study of technical replicates of blood from several donors. The repertoire was sequenced with immunoSEQ multiplex PCR; TCRdb's copy has only in-frame clones and lacks some. The sample has approximately 59,000 clones, approximately 86% seen once. Sequencing was done on a sample of PBMCs. The receptors shown here come from a human donor in good health. Some clones in this sample may be carry-over from other donors' samples.

This clone has just a few counts. The J gene is TRBJ1-1, the V gene TRBV2; TRBD1 might be the D (6 bases). Trimming removed 1 base from V and 11 bases from J, with 17 bases in between. The CDR3 covers 14 residues. CDR1 is SNHLY, CDR2 FYNNEI, per germline. The CDR3 DNA is TGTGCCAGCAGTGAAGAGGCTAGGGGCAGGGGCGCTTTCTTT. Translated: CASSEEARGRGAFF.

This chain connects TRBV9 to TRBJ2-7; D remains unclear. V was pared by 0 bases and J by 0 bases, with 10 bases between. This CDR3 is 15 amino acids long. CDR1 is SGDLS and CDR2 is YYNGEE in the germline V gene. The CDR3 spells CASSVGGDSSYEQYF. In nucleotides, the CDR3 is TGTGCCAGCAGCGTAGGCGGAGATAGCTCCTACGAGCAGTACTTC.

This clone was observed a few times. The rearrangement joins TRBV18 to TRBJ2-7; 8 bases line up with TRBD1. CDR1 KGHSH and CDR2 LQKENI come from the germline V gene. The length of the CDR3 is 14 residues. Trimming took 4 bases from V and 5 from J; bases not matched to a gene: 7. The CDR3 bases are TGTGCCAGCTCACACCGGACAGGGCGGGACGAGCAGTACTTC. Its translation: CASSHRTGRDEQYF. The full variable domain, with the rest looked up from reference TRBV18 and TRBJ2-7, is NAGVMQNPRHLVRRRGQEARLRCSPMKGHSHVYWYRQLPEEGLKFMVYLQKENIIDESGMPKERFSAEFPKEGPSILRIQQVVRGDSAAYFCASSHRTGRDEQYFGPGTRLTVT.

V gene TRBV5-1 combines with J gene TRBJ1-1; no definite D call. Trimming cost V 1 base and J 1 base, with 5 bases left between them. Germline CDR1 and CDR2: SGHRS and YFSETQ. The CDR3 length is 13 residues. CDR3 DNA sequence: TGCGCCAGCAGCTTGAACAAGAACACTGAAGCTTTCTTT. Its protein product is CASSLNKNTEAFF.

The chain couples TRBV14 to TRBJ2-1; 9 bases line up with TRBD2. Germline V CDR1 and CDR2: SGHDN, FVKESK. V shed 3 bases and J 5 bases; nucleotides not matched to a gene: 8. The CDR3 contains 16 residues. This CDR3 reads CASSHLRLADNNEQFF. CDR3 sequence (DNA): TGTGCCAGCAGCCATCTGAGACTAGCGGACAACAATGAGCAGTTCTTC.

The rearrangement links TRBV30 to TRBJ2-1; 8 nucleotides agree with TRBD2. CDR1 and CDR2 from the germline V gene are GTSNPN and SVGIG (reference sequence). The CDR3 is made up of 15 amino acids. The V gene end was trimmed by 0 bases and the J gene end by 5 bases; junction bases not matched to a gene: 6. The CDR3 sequence is CAWSVPGSGNNEQFF. In DNA, the CDR3 is TGTGCCTGGAGTGTACCCGGTAGCGGGAACAATGAGCAGTTCTTC.

A single count supports this clone. This chain links TRBV7-7 with TRBJ2-2; a weak D match, TRBD2 (5 bases). Germline V gene lookup returns CDR1 SSHAT and CDR2 FNYEAQ (reference sequence). This CDR3 spans 12 amino acids. V was pared by 4 bases and J by 11 bases, with 11 bases between. This chain's CDR3 is CASSSPGKELFF. The CDR3 DNA is TGTGCCAGCAGCTCCCCCGGGAAAGAGCTGTTTTTT.

V is TRBV7-9 and J is TRBJ2-3; D is perhaps TRBD1 (5 bases). V shed 0 bases and J shed 6 bases, with 13 bases lying between them. CDR1 is SEHNR and CDR2 is FQNEAQ in the germline V gene (reference sequence). CDR3 length: 15 amino acids. DNA for the CDR3: TGTGCCAGCAGCTTAGCGTGGGGCCCAAAGGATACGCAGTATTTT. It is translated as CASSLAWGPKDTQYF.

This chain joins TRBV9 and TRBJ1-1, with D unresolved. Germline V gives CDR1 SGDLS, CDR2 YYNGEE. CDR3 size: 14 residues. Trimming removed 4 bases at V and 3 bases at J, with 13 bases between. In DNA form, the CDR3 reads TGTGCCAGCAGCCCCCGACACCAGGACACTGAAGCTTTCTTT. Amino acid sequence: CASSPRHQDTEAFF.

The chain employs TRBV10-1 and TRBJ2-1, with D possibly matching TRBD1 (5 bases). The V end lost 2 bases, the J end lost 6 bases, and 17 bases lay between the germline ends. The CDR3 runs to 16 residues. Germline values: CDR1 WNHNN, CDR2 SYGVQD (reference sequence). Written as DNA, the CDR3 is TGCGCCAGCAGTGAGGAAGGGGTGAGTACGTCCAATGAGCAGTTCTTC. It is translated as CASSEEGVSTSNEQFF.

The V and J genes are TRBV14 and TRBJ2-5, with D possibly matching TRBD2 (6 bases). CDR3 length: 14 amino acids. Between the trimmed V and J ends, which lost 1 base and 5 bases, there was a span of 11 bases. Germline V gene lookup returns CDR1 SGHDN and CDR2 FVKESK. CDR3 coding DNA: TGTGCCAGCAGCCAAGCGACCAGCGGGGAGACCCAGTACTTC. This gives the protein CASSQATSGETQYF.

V usage is TRBV5-1 and J usage is TRBJ2-3; 9 nucleotides line up with TRBD1. CDR1 and CDR2 (germline): SGHRS, YFSETQ. V was clipped by 4 bases and J by 3 bases; unmatched bases: 9. CDR3 length: 16 residues. CDR3 in DNA: TGCGCCAGCAGCGCAAAGGGGACAGGGACTACAGATACGCAGTATTTT. It encodes CASSAKGTGTTDTQYF.

The genes are TRBV6-5 and TRBJ1-1; D not certain. There are 13 residues in the CDR3. CDR1 MNHEY and CDR2 SVGAGI come from the germline V gene. The V gene lost 5 bases and the J gene lost 1 base, with 8 bases spanning the gap. The CDR3 spells CASSRQGNTEAFF. CDR3 DNA: TGTGCCAGCAGTCGACAAGGGAACACTGAAGCTTTCTTT.

J is TRBJ2-1 and V is TRBV30; D is perhaps TRBD2 (5 bases). The CDR3 consists of 13 residues. CDR1 and CDR2 (germline): GTSNPN, SVGIG (reference sequence). V lost 2 bases and J 6 bases, leaving 11 bases between the germline ends. The DNA for the CDR3 is TGTGCCTGGAGTAAGGTAGCGCTCAATGAGCAGTTCTTC. Translated: CAWSKVALNEQFF.

The chain uses TRBV7-6 and TRBJ2-5; D not resolved. The CDR3 runs 12 residues. Trimming left V 0 bases short and J 5 bases short, with 4 bases between. Germline-derived CDR1 and CDR2 are SGHVS and FNYEAQ. CDR3 amino acids: CASSLARETQYF. As DNA, the CDR3 is TGTGCCAGCAGCTTAGCGCGTGAGACCCAGTACTTC.

This sequence joins TRBV5-6 and TRBJ2-7; possibly TRBD1 for D (5 bases). The CDR3 runs 13 residues. V was shortened by 2 bases and J by 3 bases, with 9 bases between the two germline ends. CDR1 SGHDT and CDR2 YYEEEE come from the germline V gene. CDR3 DNA sequence: TGTGCCAGCAGCTTAGTACAGGACTACGAGCAGTACTTC. As protein: CASSLVQDYEQYF.

The V call is TRBV11-3, the J call TRBJ2-5; TRBD1 agrees at 11 bases. The length of the CDR3 is 15 residues. CDR1 SGHNT and CDR2 YENEEA come from the germline V gene. V was pared by 3 bases and J by 5 bases, with 5 bases of the junction left unmatched. As DNA, the CDR3 is TGTGCCAGCAGCTTTGGGACAGGGGGATTGGAGACCCAGTACTTC. The encoded protein is CASSFGTGGLETQYF.

The chain's CDR3 is CASSLAGPGGEQYF. CDR3 bases: TGTGCCAGCAGCTTGGCAGGCCCGGGGGGTGAGCAGTACTTC. The chain uses TRBV5-4 and TRBJ2-7, with 7 bases identical to TRBD2. The CDR3 contains 14 residues. Germline trimming cut 0 bases from V and 7 bases from J; bases unmatched to any gene: 7. Per the germline V gene, CDR1 is SGHNT and CDR2 is YYREEE (reference sequence).

This clone was recorded a few times. J is TRBJ1-6 and V is TRBV4-1; D is unclear. The germline V gene encodes CDR1 MGHRA and CDR2 YSYEKL. This CDR3 comprises 14 residues. Trimming removed 2 bases at V and 8 bases at J, with 10 bases between. In DNA, the CDR3 is TGCGCCAGCAGCCAACTCGAGGAATATTCACCCCTCCACTTT. Amino acids: CASSQLEEYSPLHF.

CDR3 region: CASSLAGRMNEQFF. Written as DNA, the CDR3 is TGTGCCAGCAGCTTAGCGGGGAGGATGAATGAGCAGTTCTTC. This chain uses TRBV7-9 with TRBJ2-1, with D tentatively TRBD2 (6 bases). Trimming pared 0 bases from V and 7 bases from J, leaving 10 bases between. The CDR3 consists of 14 residues. Germline lookup yields CDR1 SEHNR and CDR2 FQNEAQ (reference sequence).

This clone has only a few counts. The chain combines TRBV2 with TRBJ1-1, with D possibly being TRBD1 (5 bases). Looked up from germline, CDR1 is SNHLY and CDR2 is FYNNEI. Trimming removed 7 bases at V and 0 bases at J, with 9 bases between. The CDR3 loop spans 13 amino acids. The CDR3 DNA sequence: TGTGCCAGCATGACAGAAATGAACACTGAAGCTTTCTTT. It translates to CASMTEMNTEAFF.

CDR3 DNA sequence: TGTGCCAGCAGCTTGGGCCGGGACACAGCCTACGAGCAGTACTTC. It translates to CASSLGRDTAYEQYF. The chain combines TRBV5-5 with TRBJ2-7, with D possibly being TRBD1 (6 bases). Germline V CDR1 and CDR2: SGHKS, YYEKEE (reference sequence). The CDR3 extends over 15 amino acids. Trimming took off 0 bases at V and 2 bases at J, with 12 bases between the two ends. The whole variable domain, filled in from reference TRBV5-5 and TRBJ2-7, reads DAGVTQSPTHLIKTRGQQVTLRCSPISGHKSVSWYQQVLGQGPQFIFQYYEKEERGRGNFPDRFSARQFPNYSSELNVNALLLGDSALYLCASSLGRDTAYEQYFGPGTRLTVT.

The chain joins TRBV18 to TRBJ1-5; D unclear. The CDR3 totals 14 residues. Deletions cut 3 bases from V and 7 bases from J, with 13 bases between. From germline, CDR1 is KGHSH and CDR2 LQKENI. The CDR3 spells CASSPEWRAQPQHF. DNA of the CDR3: TGTGCCAGCTCACCGGAGTGGAGGGCCCAGCCCCAGCATTTT.

The genes are TRBV2 and TRBJ2-2; D is possibly TRBD1 (6 bases). Between the trimmed V and J ends, which lost 9 bases and 1 base, there was a span of 12 bases. CDR3 size: 14 residues. Germline V gives CDR1 SNHLY, CDR2 FYNNEI. The CDR3: CASMNRENTGELFF. The CDR3 bases are TGTGCCAGTATGAACAGGGAGAACACCGGGGAGCTGTTTTTT.

The gene calls are TRBV2 and TRBJ2-1; maybe TRBD2 (6 bases). The CDR3 loop spans 17 amino acids. V lost 7 bases, J lost 4 bases, and 23 bases lay in between. CDR1 is SNHLY, CDR2 FYNNEI, per germline. CDR3 loop: CASIGLARKTLYNEQFF. DNA of the CDR3: TGTGCCAGCATCGGGCTAGCGAGAAAAACACTATACAATGAGCAGTTCTTC. The full variable domain, rest sourced from reference TRBV2 and TRBJ2-1, is EPEVTQTPSHQVTQMGQEVILRCVPISNHLYFYWYRQILGQKVEFLVSFYNNEISEKSEIFDDQFSVERPDGSNFTLKIRSTKLEDSAMYFCASIGLARKTLYNEQFFGPGTRLTVL.

The chain carries TRBV4-1 and TRBJ2-7, with 8 bases matching TRBD2. Germline V gene sequence: CDR1 MGHRA, CDR2 YSYEKL. This CDR3 comprises 12 residues. Trimming removed 3 bases from V and 10 bases from J; junction bases left unmatched: 5. This CDR3 reads CASSHAGGRQYF. DNA of the CDR3: TGCGCCAGCAGCCACGCGGGGGGCAGACAGTACTTC.

The rearrangement links TRBV27 to TRBJ2-5, with 8 bases fitting TRBD2. Unmatched junction bases numbered 2, after V lost 3 bases and J lost 2 bases. Germline CDR1 is MNHEY and CDR2 is SMNVEV (reference sequence). The length of the CDR3 is 14 residues. CDR3 residues: CASSLTSVQETQYF. The CDR3 DNA is TGTGCCAGCAGTTTGACTAGCGTTCAAGAGACCCAGTACTTC.

The chain links TRBV6-6 to TRBJ2-7, with D unclear. Germline V gives CDR1 MNHNY, CDR2 SVGAGI (reference sequence). The CDR3 spans 14 residues. Trimming stripped 0 bases from V and 1 base from J, with 7 bases between. The CDR3 loop reads CASSYSGLSYEQYF. DNA of the CDR3: TGTGCCAGCAGTTACTCCGGGTTATCCTACGAGCAGTACTTC.

V usage is TRBV29-1 and J usage is TRBJ1-1, with 8 nucleotides matching TRBD1. V was pared by 7 bases and J by 4 bases, with 11 bases of the junction left unmatched. The length of the CDR3 is 14 residues. Germline-derived CDR1 and CDR2 are SQVTM and ANQGSEA. The CDR3 spells CSANRGNLVTEAFF. CDR3 DNA: TGCAGCGCAAACAGGGGGAACCTCGTCACTGAAGCTTTCTTT. The full variable domain, rest sourced from reference TRBV29-1 and TRBJ1-1, is SAVISQKPSRDICQRGTSLTIQCQVDSQVTMMFWYRQQPGQSLTLIATANQGSEATYESGFVIDKFPISRPNLTFSTLTVSNMSPEDSSIYLCSANRGNLVTEAFFGQGTRLTVV.

The rearrangement links TRBV29-1 to TRBJ1-2; 11 bases fit TRBD1. Germline CDR1 SQVTM, CDR2 ANQGSEA. V shed 6 bases, J shed 8 bases, and the junction held 8 bases outside the gene matches. This CDR3 has 13 residues. CDR3 in DNA: TGCAGCGTCCCGGGACAGGGGGTTCGGGGCTACACCTTC. Protein sequence: CSVPGQGVRGYTF.

The chain links TRBV25-1 to TRBJ2-1; TRBD1 aligns across 7 bases. V lost 3 bases and J lost 4; bases outside the gene matches: 6. CDR3 size: 15 residues. CDR1 is MGHDK, CDR2 SYGVNS, per germline. CDR3 DNA: TGTGCCAGCAGTGAGCGAGGGGGCGTATACAATGAGCAGTTCTTC. Its translation is CASSERGGVYNEQFF.

Written as DNA, the CDR3 is TGTGCCAGCAGTCACAACGCACTAGCGGGGTTAAAAGAGACCCAGTACTTC. Amino acid sequence: CASSHNALAGLKETQYF. The chain has TRBV5-6 and TRBJ2-5, with 10 bases matching TRBD2. Germline V lookup: CDR1 SGHDT, CDR2 YYEEEE. CDR3 length equals 17 residues. J gave up 3 bases and V 5 bases, and 13 bases lay outside the gene matches.